This note documents a single T cell receptor (beta chain) sequence. Its antigen is unknown. These data originate in a study of shared clonotypes between healthy human individuals. The wider study: Per donor, three plates held CD4 naive cells, three held CD4 memory, two held CD8 naive and one held CD8 memory. Study outcomes and limitations: Only a few donors were included, so the genetic and exposure-history diversity represented was limited.

The CDR3 spans 14 residues. Per the germline V gene, CDR1 is SGHVS and CDR2 is FNYEAQ. V dropped 5 bases and J dropped 5 bases, with 16 bases sitting between them. The repertoire was sequenced with immunoSEQ multiplex PCR; TCRdb's copy has only in-frame clones and lacks some. This sample has 550,000 to 750,000 clones, with 95% to 96% found just once. Terminally differentiated effector memory CD45RA+ cells were left out of the naive CD8 fraction, which was CD45RO-negative and positively selected for CCR7. This chain links TRBV7-6 with TRBJ2-7; TRBD2 is a possible D gene (5 bases). The clonotype originates from a woman in her 30s in good health. The sequencing input was naive CD8+ T cells sorted from blood. In DNA, the CDR3 is TGTGCCAGCAGCCACGGACTCTCCGGGGACGAGCAGTACTTC. This gives the protein CASSHGLSGDEQYF.